This T cell receptor beta chain derives from a study of T-cell memory formation after mild COVID-19. About the research overall: TCR clusters showed largely donor specificity.

General study findings and limits: CD4+ contracting clones were found mainly in CM and EM, and CD8+ ones in EMRA. Some SARS-CoV-2-responding clones were already detected in memory before infection.

Remarks on this clonotype: The antigen is unknown.

CDR3 length: 16 residues. CDR1 is MRHNA, CDR2 SNTAGT, per germline. V shed 6 bases and J 4 bases; nucleotides not matched to a gene: 11. It was 5'RACE with constant-segment primers that produced the TCR alpha and TCR beta cDNA libraries, which carried sample barcodes and UMIs. MiXCR was run by TCRdb on the 5' RACE reads, yielding one entry per CDR3 protein. The sample contains hundreds of thousands of distinct CDR3 sequences, 25% to 30% of which appear only once. This receptor was taken from an adult woman who had mild COVID-19 (a few samples of this study predate the infection). Cell type and time point are not known. The source material was PBMCs or a T cell subset sorted from them (not recorded which). The rearrangement uses TRBV6-4 and TRBJ2-3; the match to TRBD1 covers 9 bases. The CDR3 DNA is TGTGCCAGCAGGACAGGGGGAATGATCGGCGCAGATACGCAGTATTTT. Its translation is CASRTGGMIGADTQYF.